Listed here is a single TCR beta chain. As yet, its antigen is unknown. The data were obtained in a study of spatial heterogeneity in lung cancer. Study background: Alpha-chain sequences were consistently detected less often than beta-chain sequences. Broader study findings: Expanded alpha and beta TCR counts within tumors tracked tumor mutation counts.

The time point is: sample taken at primary tumor resection. The cohort: approximately 66 early-stage, untreated non-small cell lung cancer patients. A unique molecular identifier was attached to every TCR cDNA molecule. Via MiXCR, TCRdb re-called the 5' RACE reads, giving one row per CDR3 protein. The table includes about 25,000 distinct CDR3 sequences, roughly 8.3% detected once. The source is a male donor with early-stage non-small cell lung cancer. This specimen consisted of lung tumor tissue, obtained at surgery.

In DNA form, the CDR3 reads TGTGCCAGCAGCCCCCGGGGAGAAAGGGGGACCCAGTACTTC. This codes for CASSPRGERGTQYF. The chain carries TRBV7-3 and TRBJ2-5; D might be TRBD1 or TRBD2, each matching 5 bases. From germline, CDR1 is SGHTA and CDR2 FQGTGA. This CDR3 spans 14 amino acids. The V and J ends lost 5 bases and 7 bases respectively, with 17 bases between them.